The clone carrying this T cell receptor beta chain was observed a handful of times. Its antigen is currently unknown. The sample belongs to a study of cytomegalovirus exposure and HLA in healthy donors. About the study: Drawn from HLA-typed donors, roughly 87 million unique TCRs were held in an early data release.

The PCR used 60 Vbeta and 13 Jbeta primers. The assay was immunoSEQ multiplex PCR, and TCRdb's table has in-frame clones only and misses some. The table lists 100,000 or so clones, around 76% of them singletons, with about 4% in the top ten. General study findings and limits: Information on immune exposure was restricted to one variable (CMV serostatus). Earlier analysis found most TCR beta V segments productive about 87% or about 30% of the time.

Sequencing input: PBMCs. The sequence was obtained from a woman aged 45-65 years in good health and CMV-seropositive.

CDR3 in DNA: TGTGCCAGCAGTGAAGTGGCAGGGATAGGCCAGCCCCAGCATTTT. Its protein is CASSEVAGIGQPQHF. The chain employs TRBV2 and TRBJ1-5, with D maybe TRBD1 (5 bases). CDR1 is SNHLY and CDR2 is FYNNEI in the germline V gene. The CDR3 is 15 amino acids. Trimming removed 1 base at V and 7 bases at J, with 14 bases between.